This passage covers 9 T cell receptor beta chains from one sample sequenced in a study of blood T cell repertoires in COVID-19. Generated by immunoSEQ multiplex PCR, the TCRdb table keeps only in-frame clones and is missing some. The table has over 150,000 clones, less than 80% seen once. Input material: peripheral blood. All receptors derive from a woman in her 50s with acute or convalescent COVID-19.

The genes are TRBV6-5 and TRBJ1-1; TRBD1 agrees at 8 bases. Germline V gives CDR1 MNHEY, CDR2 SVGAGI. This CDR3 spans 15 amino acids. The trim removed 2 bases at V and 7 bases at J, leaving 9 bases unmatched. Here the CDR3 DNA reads TGTGCCAGCAGTTACCTGGACAGGGTAGGGCATGAAGCTTTCTTT. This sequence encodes CASSYLDRVGHEAFF.

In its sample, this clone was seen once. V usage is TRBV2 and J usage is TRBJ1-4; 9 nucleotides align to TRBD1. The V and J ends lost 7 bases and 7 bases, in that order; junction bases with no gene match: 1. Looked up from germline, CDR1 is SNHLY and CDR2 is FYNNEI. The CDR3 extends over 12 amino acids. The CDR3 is CASMTGGEKLFF. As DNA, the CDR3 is TGTGCCAGCATGACAGGGGGTGAAAAACTGTTTTTT.

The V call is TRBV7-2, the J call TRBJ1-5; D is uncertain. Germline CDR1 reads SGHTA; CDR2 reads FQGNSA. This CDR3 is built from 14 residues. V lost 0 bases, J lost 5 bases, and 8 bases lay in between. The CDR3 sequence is CASSLAYGDQPQHF. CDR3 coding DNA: TGTGCCAGCAGCTTAGCGTACGGGGATCAGCCCCAGCATTTT.

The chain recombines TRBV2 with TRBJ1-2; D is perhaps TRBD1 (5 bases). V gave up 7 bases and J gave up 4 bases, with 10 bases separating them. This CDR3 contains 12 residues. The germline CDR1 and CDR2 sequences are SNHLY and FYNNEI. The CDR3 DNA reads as TGTGCCAGCACCTCCCAGGGCTATGGCTACACCTTC. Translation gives CASTSQGYGYTF.

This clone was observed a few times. The CDR3 loop is CASSVAGANYEQYF. In DNA, the CDR3 is TGTGCCAGCAGCGTAGCAGGGGCGAACTACGAGCAGTACTTC. This chain joins TRBV9 and TRBJ2-7; D possibly corresponds to TRBD1 (6 bases). The CDR3 consists of 14 residues. V was pared by 0 bases and J by 3 bases, with 10 bases between. The germline V gene has CDR1 SGDLS and CDR2 YYNGEE.

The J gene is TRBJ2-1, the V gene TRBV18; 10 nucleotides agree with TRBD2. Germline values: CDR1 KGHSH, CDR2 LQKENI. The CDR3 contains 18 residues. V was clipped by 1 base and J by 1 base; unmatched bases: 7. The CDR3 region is CASSPQPPTSGSYNEQFF. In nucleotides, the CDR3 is TGTGCCAGCTCACCACAGCCTCCGACTAGCGGGTCCTACAATGAGCAGTTCTTC. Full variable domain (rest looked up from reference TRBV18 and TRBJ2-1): NAGVMQNPRHLVRRRGQEARLRCSPMKGHSHVYWYRQLPEEGLKFMVYLQKENIIDESGMPKERFSAEFPKEGPSILRIQQVVRGDSAAYFCASSPQPPTSGSYNEQFFGPGTRLTVL.

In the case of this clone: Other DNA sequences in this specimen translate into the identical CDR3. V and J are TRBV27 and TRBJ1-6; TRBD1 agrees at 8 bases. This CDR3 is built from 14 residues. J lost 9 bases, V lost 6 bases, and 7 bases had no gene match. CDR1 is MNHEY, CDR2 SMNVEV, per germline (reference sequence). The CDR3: CASSLGTGASPLHF. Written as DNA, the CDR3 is TGTGCCAGCAGCCTTGGGACAGGCGCTTCACCCCTCCACTTT.

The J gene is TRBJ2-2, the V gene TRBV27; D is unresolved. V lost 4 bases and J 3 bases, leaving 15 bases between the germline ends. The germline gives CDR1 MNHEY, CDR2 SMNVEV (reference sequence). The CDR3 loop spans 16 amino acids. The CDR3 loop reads CASSSLLVSDTGELFF. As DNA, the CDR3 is TGTGCCAGCAGTTCCCTCTTGGTTTCGGACACCGGGGAGCTGTTTTTT.

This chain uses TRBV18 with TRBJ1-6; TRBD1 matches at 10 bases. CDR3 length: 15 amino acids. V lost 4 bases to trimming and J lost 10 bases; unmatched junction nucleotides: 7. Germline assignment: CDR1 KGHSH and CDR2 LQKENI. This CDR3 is CASSLSRDRGSPLHF. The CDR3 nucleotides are TGTGCCAGCTCACTATCCCGGGACAGGGGCTCACCCCTCCACTTT.